Below are 21 T cell receptor beta chains sequenced from a single sample in a study of technical replicates of blood from a handful of donors (dated by TCRdb to 2016 to 2017). The library was made by the immunoSEQ multiplex PCR assay. TCRdb limited this immuneACCESS table to in-frame rearrangements with V and J called. A share of clones is missing; checked studies link under half to unresolved V genes, and the rest is unexplained. The sample table contains fewer than 70,000 clones; only one count was recorded for 94% of them. Approximately 0.2% of the sample goes to the ten largest clones. Sequencing was performed on T cells isolated from PBMCs. All receptors come from a human donor in good health.

CDR3: CASSLAGQGNEKLFF. For the CDR3, the DNA is TGTGCCAGCAGCTTGGCGGGACAGGGTAATGAAAAACTGTTTTTT. The chain joins TRBV5-4 to TRBJ1-4; 9 nucleotides align to TRBD1. V trimming: 0 bases; J trimming: 4 bases; junction bases outside the gene matches: 1. CDR1 is SGHNT and CDR2 is YYREEE in the germline V gene (reference sequence). The CDR3 contains 15 residues.

V and J are TRBV6-5 and TRBJ1-1, with D tentatively TRBD1 (5 bases). CDR1 is MNHEY, CDR2 SVGAGI, per germline. This CDR3 is built from 13 residues. Trimming pared 6 bases from V and 5 bases from J, leaving 13 bases between. CDR3 residues: CASSSLPGTEAFF. In nucleotides, the CDR3 is TGTGCCAGCAGCTCTCTACCAGGGACTGAAGCTTTCTTT.

V gene TRBV7-3 combines with J gene TRBJ1-5; 11 positions match TRBD1. Germline values: CDR1 SGHTA, CDR2 FQGTGA. V gave up 5 bases and J gave up 3 bases; unmatched junction bases: 12. This CDR3 region has 18 residues. CDR3 region: CASSPNPGQGAPNQPQHF. CDR3 sequence (DNA): TGTGCCAGCAGCCCCAACCCCGGACAGGGGGCCCCCAATCAGCCCCAGCATTTT. The entire variable domain, with the rest obtained from reference TRBV7-3 and TRBJ1-5, is as follows: GAGVSQTPSNKVTEKGKYVELRCDPISGHTALYWYRQSLGQGPEFLIYFQGTGAADDSGLPNDRFFAVRPEGSVSTLKIQRTERGDSAVYLCASSPNPGQGAPNQPQHFGDGTRLSIL.

The chain couples TRBV6-5 to TRBJ2-1; no clear D. Trimming stripped 3 bases from V and 0 bases from J, with 9 bases between. The CDR3 extends over 15 amino acids. CDR1 and CDR2 (germline): MNHEY, SVGAGI. For the CDR3, the DNA is TGTGCCAGCAGTTATTCGGTGTTCTCCTACAATGAGCAGTTCTTC. Translation: CASSYSVFSYNEQFF.

V and J are TRBV6-5 and TRBJ2-7, with D hard to call. The CDR3 has 14 amino acids. CDR1 is MNHEY, CDR2 SVGAGI, per germline. Trimming removed 2 bases at V and 2 bases at J, with 10 bases between. CDR3 in DNA: TGTGCCAGCAGTTACCCGAACAGTGCCTACGAGCAGTACTTC. The encoded protein is CASSYPNSAYEQYF.

This clone was observed once. The chain couples TRBV5-6 to TRBJ1-1; 11 bases agree with TRBD1. Germline trimming cut 6 bases from V and 6 bases from J; bases unmatched to any gene: 16. In germline, CDR1 is SGHDT, CDR2 YYEEEE. This CDR3 region has 17 residues. CDR3 DNA sequence: TGTGCCAGCAACCACAAAAAGGGGACAGGGGGGAGGGCTGAAGCTTTCTTT. Translated, it gives CASNHKKGTGGRAEAFF.

CDR3 amino acids: CASSSKTGTGAGGYTF. For the CDR3, the DNA is TGCGCCAGCAGCTCCAAGACCGGGACAGGCGCTGGGGGCTACACCTTC. The chain uses TRBV5-1 and TRBJ1-2, with 8 bases that match TRBD1. Germline V CDR1 and CDR2: SGHRS, YFSETQ. J gave up 8 bases and V 3 bases, and 15 bases lay outside the gene matches. The CDR3 has 16 amino acids.

The chain carries TRBV5-1 and TRBJ2-7, with a weak D call TRBD2 (6 bases). Between the trimmed V and J ends, which lost 1 base and 4 bases, there was a span of 12 bases. The germline CDR1 and CDR2 sequences are SGHRS and YFSETQ. The CDR3 sequence is 14 residues long. CDR3 bases: TGCGCCAGCAGCTTGAGCACGGGAGAGTACGAGCAGTACTTC. Translating it yields CASSLSTGEYEQYF.

The J gene is TRBJ1-5, the V gene TRBV5-1; 7 positions agree with TRBD1. Trimming removed 1 base from V and 2 bases from J; junction bases left unmatched: 3. Germline V gene lookup returns CDR1 SGHRS and CDR2 YFSETQ. CDR3 length equals 15 residues. The CDR3 loop reads CASSLRGGGNQPQHF. In DNA form, the CDR3 reads TGCGCCAGCAGCTTGCGAGGGGGCGGCAATCAGCCCCAGCATTTT.

V gene TRBV10-3 combines with J gene TRBJ2-1; 9 positions match TRBD2. The CDR3 runs 15 residues. V shed 6 bases, J shed 6 bases, and the junction held 9 bases outside the gene matches. Germline values: CDR1 ENHRY, CDR2 SYGVKD. As DNA, the CDR3 is TGTGCCATCAGAGACCCCGGGACTAGCAGCAATGAGCAGTTCTTC. Translation: CAIRDPGTSSNEQFF.

Worth noting for this clone: Other DNA sequences in the sample encode the same CDR3. J is TRBJ2-3 and V is TRBV5-1; TRBD2 aligns across 8 bases. Looked up from germline, CDR1 is SGHRS and CDR2 is YFSETQ. V dropped 1 base and J dropped 4; count of bases not matched to a gene: 2. The CDR3 spans 14 residues. CDR3 DNA: TGCGCCAGCAGCTTGCCGACTAGCGCAGATACGCAGTATTTT. It yields the protein CASSLPTSADTQYF.

The V and J genes are TRBV11-2 and TRBJ2-7, with D possibly being TRBD2 (6 bases). CDR3 size: 16 residues. Trimming removed 4 bases at V and 0 bases at J, with 16 bases between. The germline gives CDR1 SGHAT, CDR2 FQNNGV. The DNA of the CDR3 is TGTGCCAGCAGCTCCCCCAGCGGGCTAAGCTCCTACGAGCAGTACTTC. It translates to CASSSPSGLSSYEQYF.

This chain joins TRBV7-9 and TRBJ1-1, with 8 bases aligning to TRBD1. Germline loops: CDR1 SEHNR, CDR2 FQNEAQ (reference sequence). The J segment lost 4 bases and the V segment lost 7 bases, leaving 2 bases of the junction unmatched. CDR3 length: 12 amino acids. The CDR3 DNA sequence: TGTGCCAGCACACAGGGGGGCACTGAAGCTTTCTTT. Residues: CASTQGGTEAFF.

The rearrangement uses TRBV18 and TRBJ1-1; D gene unclear. Trimming shortened V by 6 bases and J by 4 bases, and 18 bases separated the two germline ends. This CDR3 spans 15 amino acids. The germline V gene has CDR1 KGHSH and CDR2 LQKENI. CDR3 loop: CASSPLEAVVTEAFF. The CDR3 region has the DNA TGTGCCAGCTCCCCTCTAGAGGCAGTGGTCACTGAAGCTTTCTTT. Looking up the rest from reference TRBV18 and TRBJ1-1 gives the full variable domain: NAGVMQNPRHLVRRRGQEARLRCSPMKGHSHVYWYRQLPEEGLKFMVYLQKENIIDESGMPKERFSAEFPKEGPSILRIQQVVRGDSAAYFCASSPLEAVVTEAFFGQGTRLTVV.

This clone was recorded once. V gene TRBV5-5 combines with J gene TRBJ2-5; D may be TRBD2 (6 bases). The CDR3 length is 13 residues. Germline assignment: CDR1 SGHKS and CDR2 YYEKEE (reference sequence). V was cut by 7 bases and J by 1 base, with 11 bases left in between. As DNA, the CDR3 is TGTGCCAGCGAATTAGCGGCCCAAGAGACCCAGTACTTC. Translating it yields CASELAAQETQYF. The full variable domain, in which reference TRBV5-5 and TRBJ2-5 provide the parts outside the CDR3, is DAGVTQSPTHLIKTRGQQVTLRCSPISGHKSVSWYQQVLGQGPQFIFQYYEKEERGRGNFPDRFSARQFPNYSSELNVNALLLGDSALYLCASELAAQETQYFGPGTRLLVL.

V and J are TRBV18 and TRBJ2-5; 8 nucleotides line up with TRBD1. V was clipped by 0 bases and J by 5 bases; unmatched bases: 17. In germline, CDR1 is KGHSH, CDR2 LQKENI. The CDR3 runs 19 residues. The CDR3 nucleotides are TGTGCCAGCTCACCACCATGGATCCCGGACAGGGCGATCATTGAGACCCAGTACTTC. It yields the protein CASSPPWIPDRAIIETQYF.

V usage is TRBV5-1 and J usage is TRBJ1-1; weak D call: TRBD1 (6 bases). Deletions cut 3 bases from V and 1 base from J, with 16 bases between. This CDR3 region has 16 residues. CDR1 and CDR2 from the germline V gene are SGHRS and YFSETQ. The CDR3: CASSSNRVGANTEAFF. In DNA, the CDR3 is TGCGCCAGCAGCTCGAACAGGGTTGGGGCGAACACTGAAGCTTTCTTT.

The gene calls are TRBV13 and TRBJ1-4; tentative D call: TRBD1 (5 bases). The germline gives CDR1 PRHDT, CDR2 FYEKMQ (reference sequence). Trimming removed 0 bases at V and 7 bases at J, with 15 bases between. The CDR3 has 16 amino acids. The CDR3 coding sequence is TGTGCCAGCAGCTTAGGCGCGGGACCCCGGGCTGAAAAACTGTTTTTT. Amino acid sequence: CASSLGAGPRAEKLFF.

This chain links TRBV29-1 with TRBJ2-1; 9 positions match TRBD2. Germline lookup yields CDR1 SQVTM and CDR2 ANQGSEA. The CDR3 spans 15 residues. With V trimmed by 1 base and J by 2 bases, 3 bases remained unmatched. The CDR3 loop reads CSVEVAGGPYNEQFF. The CDR3 nucleotides read TGCAGCGTTGAAGTGGCGGGGGGGCCCTACAATGAGCAGTTCTTC.

This clone was seen just once. The chain links TRBV5-4 to TRBJ1-2; 10 positions match TRBD1. Germline V gene lookup returns CDR1 SGHNT and CDR2 YYREEE (reference sequence). The junction had 7 bases not matched to a gene; V was cut back by 4 bases and J by 1 base. The CDR3 extends over 16 amino acids. As DNA, the CDR3 is TGTGCCAGCAGCGAACGGACAGGGGGGATTAACTATGGCTACACCTTC. Residues: CASSERTGGINYGYTF.

The chain couples TRBV7-9 to TRBJ2-3; 7 bases fit TRBD2. After removal of 2 bases from V and 0 bases from J, the junction contained 2 bases not matched to a gene. This CDR3 spans 15 amino acids. Germline V CDR1 and CDR2: SEHNR, FQNEAQ (reference sequence). This CDR3 reads CASSLLAASTDTQYF. The CDR3, as DNA: TGTGCCAGCAGCTTACTAGCGGCTAGCACAGATACGCAGTATTTT.